Listed below are T cell receptor beta chains from one sample, sequenced in a study of blood T cells in healthy people across ages. One entry per CDR3 protein, called by TCRdb with MiXCR from the 5' RACE reads. The table shows around 870,000 distinct CDR3 sequences, with about 28% occurring only once. Sample: blood. These receptors originate from a woman aged 80 or over in good health. CDR3s include the opening cysteine and the closing phenylalanine or tryptophan. A D gene is named only where the DNA matches it firmly. Clone size is not always given. Where it is, it says once, few, many or a class for expanded clones.

CDR3 protein,CDR3 DNA,V gene,J gene,D gene,clone size
CAISAAGVDTEACF,TGTGCCATCAGTGCGGCAGGGGTGGACACTGAAGCTTGCTTT,TRBV10-3,TRBJ1-1,-,-
CASIQRDGTDTQYF,TGTGCCAGCATCCAAAGGGACGGCACAGATACGCAGTATTTT,TRBV7-2,TRBJ2-3,-,-
CSARRGQELYF,TGCAGTGCTAGACGGGGACAGGAATTGTACTTC,TRBV20-1,TRBJ2-7,TRBD1,many
CASSVATASYGYTF,TGTGCCAGCAGCGTAGCGACGGCTAGCTATGGCTACACCTTC,TRBV9,TRBJ1-2,-,few
CASSLADRQPQHF,TGTGCCAGCAGCTTAGCGGATCGGCAGCCCCAGCATTTT,TRBV7-2,TRBJ1-5,-,many
CASRGEGTKKHGYTF,TGTGCCAGCAGGGGTGAAGGGACAAAGAAGCATGGCTACACCTTC,TRBV2,TRBJ1-2,-,many
CSARVRGSGSPLHF,TGCAGTGCTAGAGTTCGGGGGAGTGGTTCACCCCTCCACTTT,TRBV20-1,TRBJ1-6,-,-
CASSPDRTDNQPQHF,TGTGCCAGCAGTCCCGACAGGACAGATAATCAGCCCCAGCATTTT,TRBV12-3/TRBV12-4,TRBJ1-5,-,-
CSAGFVQGGRYNEQFF,TGCAGTGCTGGCTTTGTACAGGGGGGGAGATACAATGAGCAGTTCTTC,TRBV20-1,TRBJ2-1,-,many
CASSLAEGLTNEKLFF,TGTGCCAGCAGCTTAGCGGAGGGGCTGACTAATGAAAAACTGTTTTTT,TRBV7-2,TRBJ1-4,-,many
CASSFRRANTEAFF,TGTGCCAGCAGTTTTAGGCGAGCAAACACTGAAGCTTTCTTT,TRBV12-3/TRBV12-4,TRBJ1-1,-,many
CASSQEQGLAGANVMTF,TGTGCCAGCAGCCAAGAACAGGGGTTAGCTGGGGCCAACGTCATGACTTTC,TRBV14,TRBJ2-6,TRBD1,few
CASSPTTVTRETQYF,TGCGCCAGCAGCCCGACCACTGTAACCCGAGAGACCCAGTACTTC,TRBV5-1,TRBJ2-5,-,few